The 25 T cell receptor beta chains reported below all come from one sample, sequenced in a study of cytomegalovirus exposure and HLA in healthy donors. Primers for the PCR totalled 60 Vbeta and 13 Jbeta. TCRdb's table, derived via immunoSEQ multiplex PCR, lists solely in-frame clones and lacks some. The data hold 90,000 to 110,000 clones, with 81% observed a single time. The specimen sequenced was PBMCs. The receptors stem from a young woman in good health and CMV-seronegative.

The chain employs TRBV7-2 and TRBJ2-1; 9 bases line up with TRBD2. The J segment lost 9 bases and the V segment lost 2 bases, leaving 8 bases of the junction unmatched. CDR1 is SGHTA, CDR2 FQGNSA, per germline. The CDR3 has 15 amino acids. The CDR3 loop is CASSLSGGRAGEQFF. The DNA for the CDR3 is TGTGCCAGCAGCTTAAGTGGCGGGAGGGCTGGTGAGCAGTTCTTC. The full variable domain, its missing parts supplied by reference TRBV7-2 and TRBJ2-1, is GAGVSQSPSNKVTEKGKDVELRCDPISGHTALYWYRQSLGQGLEFLIYFQGNSAPDKSGLPSDRFSAERTGGSVSTLTIQRTQQEDSAVYLCASSLSGGRAGEQFFGPGTRLTVL.

The chain combines TRBV18 with TRBJ1-3, with unresolved D. The germline gives CDR1 KGHSH, CDR2 LQKENI. This CDR3 is 15 amino acids long. V was cut by 3 bases and J by 0 bases, with 9 bases left in between. The CDR3 loop is CASSPIHVSGNTIYF. DNA for the CDR3: TGTGCCAGCTCACCCATACACGTCTCTGGAAACACCATATATTTT. Complete variable domain (other parts from reference TRBV18 and TRBJ1-3): NAGVMQNPRHLVRRRGQEARLRCSPMKGHSHVYWYRQLPEEGLKFMVYLQKENIIDESGMPKERFSAEFPKEGPSILRIQQVVRGDSAAYFCASSPIHVSGNTIYFGEGSWLTVV.

This clone is a singleton in its sample. This chain links TRBV27 with TRBJ2-2; no reliable D call. V shed 4 bases and J shed 8 bases, with 11 bases lying between them. Germline V gene lookup returns CDR1 MNHEY and CDR2 SMNVEV (reference sequence). The CDR3 loop spans 13 amino acids. DNA for the CDR3: TGTGCCAGCAGTTCAAATTTAGATGGGGAGCTGTTTTTT. Translation gives CASSSNLDGELFF.

The chain recombines TRBV28 with TRBJ2-7; D is undetermined. Germline-derived CDR1 and CDR2 are MDHEN and SYDVKM. The CDR3 contains 12 residues. Trimming removed 11 bases at V and 5 bases at J, with 16 bases between. CDR3: CARPSRLDEQYF. Here the CDR3 DNA reads TGTGCCCGCCCTTCTCGGTTGGACGAGCAGTACTTC.

The chain is built from TRBV27 and TRBJ1-5, with D possibly matching TRBD1 (6 bases). The V and J ends lost 2 bases and 7 bases respectively, with 15 bases between them. Looked up from germline, CDR1 is MNHEY and CDR2 is SMNVEV (reference sequence). CDR3 length: 15 residues. In DNA form, the CDR3 reads TGTGCCAGCAGTTTAGCACAGGGTGTGGGGCAGCCCCAGCATTTT. It translates to CASSLAQGVGQPQHF.

The V call is TRBV28, the J call TRBJ1-6; D not certain. The CDR3 loop spans 13 amino acids. CDR1 is MDHEN, CDR2 SYDVKM, per germline. V dropped 3 bases and J dropped 7 bases, with 7 bases sitting between them. The CDR3 region has the DNA TGTGCCAGCAGTTTGGGAGGGAATTCACCCCTCCACTTT. Translating it yields CASSLGGNSPLHF.

This sequence joins TRBV6-6 and TRBJ2-2, with 10 positions matching TRBD2. CDR3 length: 14 residues. Per the germline V gene, CDR1 is MNHNY and CDR2 is SVGAGI (reference sequence). The junction had 4 bases not matched to a gene; V was cut back by 8 bases and J by 4 bases. CDR3 loop: CASQAGGGTGELFF. CDR3 DNA sequence: TGTGCCAGCCAAGCGGGAGGGGGCACCGGGGAGCTGTTTTTT.

The chain joins TRBV7-9 to TRBJ2-7, with 10 bases fitting TRBD2. The CDR3 length is 15 residues. Germline-derived CDR1 and CDR2 are SEHNR and FQNEAQ (reference sequence). V shed 5 bases, J shed 6 bases, and the junction held 10 bases outside the gene matches. The CDR3 DNA reads TGTGCCAGCAGCCCACGCATAGCGGGAGGATTCGAGCAGTACTTC. It translates to CASSPRIAGGFEQYF.

A single count supports this clone. The chain couples TRBV28 to TRBJ1-2, with D maybe TRBD1 (5 bases). Trimming took 4 bases from V and 4 from J, leaving 7 bases between them. The CDR3 is made up of 12 amino acids. The germline V gene encodes CDR1 MDHEN and CDR2 SYDVKM. CDR3 nucleotides: TGTGCCAGCAGTTCAGGGCCCTATGGCTACACCTTC. This gives the protein CASSSGPYGYTF.

The chain employs TRBV29-1 and TRBJ1-2, with D uncertain. Germline V lookup: CDR1 SQVTM, CDR2 ANQGSEA. Trimming left V 5 bases short and J 7 bases short, with 17 bases between. This CDR3 spans 13 amino acids. CDR3 in DNA: TGCAGCGTTCTTGACGGTCTAACTACTGGCTACACCTTC. This encodes CSVLDGLTTGYTF.

This rearrangement joins TRBV6-1 to TRBJ1-2; 7 bases map to TRBD1. The CDR3 consists of 14 residues. Trimming cost V 3 bases and J 7 bases; bases outside gene matches: 8. Per the germline V gene, CDR1 is MNHNS and CDR2 is SASEGT. The CDR3 loop is CASSEDRSAGGYTF. CDR3 sequence (DNA): TGTGCCAGCAGTGAGGACAGGTCCGCGGGTGGCTACACCTTC.

The chain is built from TRBV9 and TRBJ1-3, with D possibly matching TRBD1 (6 bases). The V end lost 4 bases, the J end lost 0 bases, and 17 bases lay between the germline ends. The CDR3 covers 17 residues. Germline CDR1 is SGDLS and CDR2 is YYNGEE. CDR3 in DNA: TGTGCCAGCAGCCCGACCACAGGGCCCAGCTCTGGAAACACCATATATTTT. It encodes CASSPTTGPSSGNTIYF.

The chain is built from TRBV5-8 and TRBJ1-1; D perhaps matches TRBD1 (5 bases). From germline, CDR1 is SGHTS and CDR2 YDEGEE. Trimming shortened V by 4 bases and J by 5 bases, and 15 bases separated the two germline ends. The CDR3 is 14 amino acids. Here the CDR3 DNA reads TGTGCCAGCAGCGCAGGGCCGGGGAGGACTGAAGCTTTCTTT. Translating gives CASSAGPGRTEAFF.

The rearrangement links TRBV6-5 to TRBJ2-2, with D possibly being TRBD2 (6 bases). With 6 bases removed from V and 1 base from J, the gap between germline ends came to 12 bases. CDR1 and CDR2 (germline): MNHEY, SVGAGI. This CDR3 has 15 residues. CDR3 protein: CASSSPGLNTGELFF. Here the CDR3 DNA reads TGTGCCAGCAGCTCCCCGGGACTGAACACCGGGGAGCTGTTTTTT.

The chain joins TRBV7-8 to TRBJ1-5; D is possibly TRBD1 (5 bases). Germline CDR1 reads SGHVS; CDR2 reads FQNEAQ. The CDR3 covers 13 residues. Trimming removed 3 bases from V and 6 bases from J, with 9 bases in between. This CDR3 reads CASSFQGGQPQHF. CDR3 bases: TGTGCCAGCAGCTTTCAGGGAGGTCAGCCCCAGCATTTT.

DNA for the CDR3: TGTGCCAGCAGTTTTAGGGGATCGAACACTGAAGCTTTCTTT. Encoded protein: CASSFRGSNTEAFF. The J gene is TRBJ1-1, the V gene TRBV28, with a tentative D call TRBD1 (5 bases). This CDR3 region has 14 residues. V dropped 3 bases and J dropped 1 base, with 9 bases sitting between them. Germline assignment: CDR1 MDHEN and CDR2 SYDVKM.

This clone was recorded only once. V is TRBV2 and J is TRBJ2-7; 9 bases agree with TRBD2. Losses at the gene ends were 6 bases for V and 3 bases for J; bases not matched to a gene: 9. Germline CDR1 and CDR2: SNHLY and FYNNEI. There are 15 residues in the CDR3. The CDR3 loop reads CASSLDSGRNYEQYF. DNA for the CDR3: TGTGCCAGCAGCCTAGACAGCGGGAGGAACTACGAGCAGTACTTC. Combining the CDR3 with reference TRBV2 and TRBJ2-7 gives the whole variable domain EPEVTQTPSHQVTQMGQEVILRCVPISNHLYFYWYRQILGQKVEFLVSFYNNEISEKSEIFDDQFSVERPDGSNFTLKIRSTKLEDSAMYFCASSLDSGRNYEQYFGPGTRLTVT.

This clone occurred a few times. V gene TRBV16 combines with J gene TRBJ2-3, with 8 positions matching TRBD1. In germline, CDR1 is KGHSY, CDR2 FQNENV. Trimming cost V 4 bases and J 0 bases; bases outside gene matches: 18. There are 20 residues in the CDR3. CDR3 DNA sequence: TGTGCCAGCAGCCCCGATCTCTGGACAGGGTCTGATACGAGCACAGATACGCAGTATTTT. Encoded protein: CASSPDLWTGSDTSTDTQYF.

This clone was counted only a few times. The J gene is TRBJ2-7, the V gene TRBV27, with 7 bases aligning to TRBD1. There are 15 residues in the CDR3. The germline gives CDR1 MNHEY, CDR2 SMNVEV (reference sequence). J gave up 2 bases and V 5 bases, and 9 bases lay outside the gene matches. The CDR3 loop reads CASSPRTGVTYEQYF. In nucleotides, the CDR3 is TGTGCCAGCAGTCCCCGGACAGGAGTAACCTACGAGCAGTACTTC.

The chain joins TRBV2 to TRBJ1-2; D call uncertain. CDR1 and CDR2 (germline): SNHLY, FYNNEI. V was shortened by 7 bases and J by 4 bases, with 16 bases between the two germline ends. CDR3 length: 14 amino acids. CDR3 protein: CASTRREGSYGYTF. The CDR3 bases are TGTGCCAGCACCCGAAGGGAGGGTTCCTATGGCTACACCTTC.

V gene TRBV5-8 combines with J gene TRBJ2-3; 7 nucleotides line up with TRBD2. The CDR3 sequence is 15 residues long. With V trimmed by 6 bases and J by 2 bases, 9 bases remained unmatched. Germline V lookup: CDR1 SGHTS, CDR2 YDEGEE. Written as DNA, the CDR3 is TGTGCCAGCACCCGGGGGGTCCGGAACACAGATACGCAGTATTTT. Protein: CASTRGVRNTDTQYF.

The chain combines TRBV27 with TRBJ1-6; D is uncertain. V dropped 7 bases and J dropped 7 bases, with 8 bases sitting between them. The germline V gene encodes CDR1 MNHEY and CDR2 SMNVEV (reference sequence). The CDR3 contains 12 residues. CDR3 loop: CASKDKNSPLHF. In DNA form, the CDR3 reads TGTGCCAGCAAAGACAAAAATTCACCCCTCCACTTT.

This clone has just one count. The rearrangement joins TRBV19 to TRBJ2-5; D is undetermined. The closer fit of TRBJ2-7 to the DNA end suggests the J call may be wrong. Per the germline V gene, CDR1 is LNHDA and CDR2 is SQIVND (reference sequence). CDR3 length equals 14 residues. The CDR3 protein is CASSMTGNSYEQYF. For the CDR3, the DNA is TGTGCCAGTAGTATGACTGGAAACTCCTACGAGCAGTACTTC.

The V gene is TRBV29-1, the J gene TRBJ2-5; D is uncertain. Germline V CDR1 and CDR2: SQVTM, ANQGSEA. The CDR3 is 10 amino acids. V lost 7 bases to trimming and J lost 3 bases, with 6 bases between them. CDR3 sequence reads: CSAREETQYF. The CDR3 DNA follows: TGCAGCGCTCGGGAAGAGACCCAGTACTTC.

This chain joins TRBV5-4 and TRBJ2-6, with D unresolved. Trimming pared 0 bases from V and 0 bases from J, leaving 10 bases between. The length of the CDR3 is 17 residues. Germline loops: CDR1 SGHNT, CDR2 YYREEE (reference sequence). This CDR3 reads CASSLGAFLSGANVLTF. CDR3 DNA sequence: TGTGCCAGCAGCTTGGGGGCGTTCCTCTCTGGGGCCAACGTCCTGACTTTC.